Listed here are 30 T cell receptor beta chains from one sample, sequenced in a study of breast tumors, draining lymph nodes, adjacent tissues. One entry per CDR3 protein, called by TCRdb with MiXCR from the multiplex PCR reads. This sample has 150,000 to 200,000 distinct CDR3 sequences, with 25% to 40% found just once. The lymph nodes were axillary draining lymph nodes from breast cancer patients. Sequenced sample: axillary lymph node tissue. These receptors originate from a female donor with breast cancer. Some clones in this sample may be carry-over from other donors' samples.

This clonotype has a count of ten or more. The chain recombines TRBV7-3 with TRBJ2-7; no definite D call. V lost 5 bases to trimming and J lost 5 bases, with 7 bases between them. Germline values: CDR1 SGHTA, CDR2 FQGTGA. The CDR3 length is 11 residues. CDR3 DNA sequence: TGTGCCAGCAGCCCCCAACACGAGCAGTACTTC. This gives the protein CASSPQHEQYF.

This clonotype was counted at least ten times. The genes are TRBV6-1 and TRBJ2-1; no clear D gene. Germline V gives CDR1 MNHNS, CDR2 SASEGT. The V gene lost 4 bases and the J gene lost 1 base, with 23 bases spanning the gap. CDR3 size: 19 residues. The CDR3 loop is CASSAPYLFVTDSYNEQFF. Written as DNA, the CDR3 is TGTGCCAGCAGTGCCCCTTATCTTTTCGTGACTGATTCCTACAATGAGCAGTTCTTC.

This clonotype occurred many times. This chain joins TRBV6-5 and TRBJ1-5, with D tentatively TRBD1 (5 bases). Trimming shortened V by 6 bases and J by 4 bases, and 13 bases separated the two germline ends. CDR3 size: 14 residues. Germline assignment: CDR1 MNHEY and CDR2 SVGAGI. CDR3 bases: TGTGCCAGCAGCCAGGACATCCTGAATCAGCCCCAGCATTTT. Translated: CASSQDILNQPQHF.

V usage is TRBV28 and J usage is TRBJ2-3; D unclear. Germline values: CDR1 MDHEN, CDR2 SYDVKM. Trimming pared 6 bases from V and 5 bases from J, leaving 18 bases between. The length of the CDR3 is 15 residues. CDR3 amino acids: CASSQPGPKIDTQYF. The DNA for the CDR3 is TGTGCCAGCAGCCAGCCGGGTCCGAAGATAGATACGCAGTATTTT.

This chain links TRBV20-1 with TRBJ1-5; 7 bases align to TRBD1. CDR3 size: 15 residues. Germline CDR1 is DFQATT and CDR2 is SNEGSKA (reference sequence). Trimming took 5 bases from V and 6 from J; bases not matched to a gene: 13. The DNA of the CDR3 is TGCAGTGCTGAAAAGGGACAGACTCCTACTCAGCCCCAGCATTTT. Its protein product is CSAEKGQTPTQPQHF.

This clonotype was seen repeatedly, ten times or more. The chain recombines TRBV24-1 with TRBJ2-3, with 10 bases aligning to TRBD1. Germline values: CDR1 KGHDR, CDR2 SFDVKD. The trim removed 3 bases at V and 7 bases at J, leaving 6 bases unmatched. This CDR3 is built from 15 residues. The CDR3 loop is CATSDARQGANTQYF. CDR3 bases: TGTGCCACCAGTGATGCGAGACAGGGGGCAAATACGCAGTATTTT.

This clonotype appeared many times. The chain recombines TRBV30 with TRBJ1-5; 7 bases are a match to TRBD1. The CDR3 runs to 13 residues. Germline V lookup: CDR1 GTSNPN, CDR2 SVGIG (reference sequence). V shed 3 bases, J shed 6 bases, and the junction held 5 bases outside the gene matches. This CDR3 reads CAWSRDSTQPQHF. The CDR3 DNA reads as TGTGCCTGGAGCCGGGACAGTACTCAGCCCCAGCATTTT.

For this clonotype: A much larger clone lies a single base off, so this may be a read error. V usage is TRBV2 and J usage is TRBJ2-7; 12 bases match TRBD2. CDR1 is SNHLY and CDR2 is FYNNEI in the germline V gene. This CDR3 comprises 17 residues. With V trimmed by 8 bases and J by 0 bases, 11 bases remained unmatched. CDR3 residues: CASSTGTSGRPSYEQYF. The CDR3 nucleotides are TGTGCCAGCTCAACCGGAACTAGCGGGAGGCCCTCCTACGAGCAGTACTTC. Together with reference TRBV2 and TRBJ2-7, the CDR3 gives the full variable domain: EPEVTQTPSHQVTQMGQEVILRCVPISNHLYFYWYRQILGQKVEFLVSFYNNEISEKSEIFDDQFSVERPDGSNFTLKIRSTKLEDSAMYFCASSTGTSGRPSYEQYFGPGTRLTVT.

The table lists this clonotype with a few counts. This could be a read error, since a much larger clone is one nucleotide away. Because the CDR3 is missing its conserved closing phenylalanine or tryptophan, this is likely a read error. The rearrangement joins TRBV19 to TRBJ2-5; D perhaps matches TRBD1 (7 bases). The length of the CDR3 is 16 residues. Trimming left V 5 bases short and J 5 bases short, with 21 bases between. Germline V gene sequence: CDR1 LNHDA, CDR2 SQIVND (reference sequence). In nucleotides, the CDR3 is TGTGCCAGTAGTCCCTGGGTCAGGGGGGATTGGGAGACCCAGTACTCC. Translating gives CASSPWVRGDWETQYS.

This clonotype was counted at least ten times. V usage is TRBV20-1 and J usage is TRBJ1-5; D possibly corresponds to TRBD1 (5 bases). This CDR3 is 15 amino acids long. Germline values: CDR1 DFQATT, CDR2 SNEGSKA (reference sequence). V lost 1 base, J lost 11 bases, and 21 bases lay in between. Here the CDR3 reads CSARAPLGSAGAQHF. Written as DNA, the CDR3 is TGCAGTGCTAGAGCCCCCCTCGGGTCAGCGGGGGCCCAGCATTTT.

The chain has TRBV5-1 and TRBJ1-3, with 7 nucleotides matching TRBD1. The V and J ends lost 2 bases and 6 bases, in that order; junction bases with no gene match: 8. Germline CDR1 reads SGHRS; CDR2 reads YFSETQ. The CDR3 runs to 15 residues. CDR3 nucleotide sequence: TGCGCCAGCAGCTTCCAGGGGGAAGGGGAAAACACCATATATTTT. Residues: CASSFQGEGENTIYF.

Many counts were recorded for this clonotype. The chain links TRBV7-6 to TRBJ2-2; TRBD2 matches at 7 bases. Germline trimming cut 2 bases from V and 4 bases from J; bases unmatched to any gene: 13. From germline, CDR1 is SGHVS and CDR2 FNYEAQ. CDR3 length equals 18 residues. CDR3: CASSLTQLSGVGTGELFF. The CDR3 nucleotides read TGTGCCAGCAGCTTAACCCAGTTGAGCGGGGTAGGCACCGGGGAGCTGTTTTTT.

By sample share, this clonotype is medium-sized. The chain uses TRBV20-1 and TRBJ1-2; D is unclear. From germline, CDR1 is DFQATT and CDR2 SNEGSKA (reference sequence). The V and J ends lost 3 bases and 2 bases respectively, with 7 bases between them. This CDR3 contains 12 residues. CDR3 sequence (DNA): TGCAGTGCTAGTCGCCGGAACTATGGCTACACCTTC. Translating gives CSASRRNYGYTF.

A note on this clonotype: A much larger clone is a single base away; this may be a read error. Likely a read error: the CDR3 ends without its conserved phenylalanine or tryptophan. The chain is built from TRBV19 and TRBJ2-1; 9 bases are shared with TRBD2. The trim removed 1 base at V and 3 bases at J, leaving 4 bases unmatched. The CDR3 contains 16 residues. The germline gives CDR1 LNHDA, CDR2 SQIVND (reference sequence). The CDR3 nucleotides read TGTGCCAGTAGTATAGTTCGACTAGCGGTCTACAATGAGCAGTTCTCC. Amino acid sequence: CASSIVRLAVYNEQFS.

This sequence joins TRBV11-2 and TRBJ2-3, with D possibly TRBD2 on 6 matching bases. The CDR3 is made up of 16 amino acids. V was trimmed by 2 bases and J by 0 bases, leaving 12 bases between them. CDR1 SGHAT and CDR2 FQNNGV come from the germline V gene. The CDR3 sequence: CASSLSRGASTDTQYF. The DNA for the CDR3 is TGTGCCAGCAGCTTATCTCGCGGGGCTAGCACAGATACGCAGTATTTT.

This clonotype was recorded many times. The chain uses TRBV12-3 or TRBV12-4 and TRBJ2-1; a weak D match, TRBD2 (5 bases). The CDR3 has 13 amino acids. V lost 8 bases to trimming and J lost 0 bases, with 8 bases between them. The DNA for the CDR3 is TGTGCCAGCCATCGGGACTCCTACAATGAGCAGTTCTTC. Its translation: CASHRDSYNEQFF.

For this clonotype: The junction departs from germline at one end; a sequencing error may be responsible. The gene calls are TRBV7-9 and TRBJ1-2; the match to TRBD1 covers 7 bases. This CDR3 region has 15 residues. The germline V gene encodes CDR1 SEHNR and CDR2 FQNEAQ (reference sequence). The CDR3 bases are TGTGCCAGCAGCTTAGTAGACAGGGAAGGCTATGGCTACCCCTTC. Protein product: CASSLVDREGYGYPF.

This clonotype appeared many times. CDR3 loop: CASSSSGQGTDTQYF. The CDR3 nucleotides read TGTGCCAGCAGCTCCTCGGGACAGGGAACAGATACGCAGTATTTT. The rearrangement joins TRBV5-8 to TRBJ2-3, with TRBD1 matching 9 bases. Per the germline V gene, CDR1 is SGHTS and CDR2 is YDEGEE. The J segment lost 3 bases and the V segment lost 3 bases, leaving 5 bases of the junction unmatched. This CDR3 spans 15 amino acids.

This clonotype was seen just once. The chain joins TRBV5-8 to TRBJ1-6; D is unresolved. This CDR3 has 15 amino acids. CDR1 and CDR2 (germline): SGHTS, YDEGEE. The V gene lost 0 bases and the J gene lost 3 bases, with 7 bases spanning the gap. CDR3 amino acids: CASSLEGNYNSPLHF. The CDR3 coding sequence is TGTGCCAGCAGCTTGGAAGGGAACTATAATTCACCCCTCCACTTT. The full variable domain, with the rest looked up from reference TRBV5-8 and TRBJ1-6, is EAGVTQSPTHLIKTRGQQATLRCSPISGHTSVYWYQQALGLGLQFLLWYDEGEERNRGNFPPRFSGRQFPNYSSELNVNALELEDSALYLCASSLEGNYNSPLHFGNGTRLTVT.

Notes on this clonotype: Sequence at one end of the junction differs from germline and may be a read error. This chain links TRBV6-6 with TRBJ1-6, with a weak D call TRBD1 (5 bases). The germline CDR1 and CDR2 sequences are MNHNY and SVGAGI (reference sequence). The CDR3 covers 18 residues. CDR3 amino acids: CVSSYSRFEGLKCSPLHF. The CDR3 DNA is TGTGTCAGCAGTTACAGTCGGTTCGAGGGGCTAAAATGTTCACCCCTCCACTTT.

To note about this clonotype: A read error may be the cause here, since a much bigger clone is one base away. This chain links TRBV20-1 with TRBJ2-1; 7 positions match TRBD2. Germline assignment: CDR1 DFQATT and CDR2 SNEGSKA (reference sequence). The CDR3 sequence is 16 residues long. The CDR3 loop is CSAFPTRTSGCNEQFF. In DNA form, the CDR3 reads TGTAGTGCTTTTCCCACGAGGACTAGTGGGTGCAATGAGCAGTTCTTC.

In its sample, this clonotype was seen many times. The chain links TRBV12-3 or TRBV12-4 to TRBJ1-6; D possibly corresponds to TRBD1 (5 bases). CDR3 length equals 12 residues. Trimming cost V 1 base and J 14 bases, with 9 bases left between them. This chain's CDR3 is CASSLGGPSLHF. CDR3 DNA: TGTGCCAGCAGTTTAGGGGGACCGTCCCTCCACTTT.

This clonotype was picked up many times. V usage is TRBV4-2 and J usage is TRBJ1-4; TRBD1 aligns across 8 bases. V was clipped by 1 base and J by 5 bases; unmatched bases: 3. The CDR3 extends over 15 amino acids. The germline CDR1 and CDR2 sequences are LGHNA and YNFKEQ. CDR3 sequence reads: CASSQGGQVNEKLFF. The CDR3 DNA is TGTGCCAGCAGCCAAGGGGGACAGGTCAATGAAAAACTGTTTTTT.

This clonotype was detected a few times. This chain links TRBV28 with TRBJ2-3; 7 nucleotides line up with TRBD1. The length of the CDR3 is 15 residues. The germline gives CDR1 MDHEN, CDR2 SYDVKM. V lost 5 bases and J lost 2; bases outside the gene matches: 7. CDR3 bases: TGTGCCAGCAGTCGTTGGGACAGAGACACAGATACGCAGTATTTT. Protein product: CASSRWDRDTDTQYF. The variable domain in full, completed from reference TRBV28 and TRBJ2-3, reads DVKVTQSSRYLVKRTGEKVFLECVQDMDHENMFWYRQDPGLGLRLIYFSYDVKMKEKGDIPEGYSVSREKKERFSLILESASTNQTSMYLCASSRWDRDTDTQYFGPGTRLTVL.

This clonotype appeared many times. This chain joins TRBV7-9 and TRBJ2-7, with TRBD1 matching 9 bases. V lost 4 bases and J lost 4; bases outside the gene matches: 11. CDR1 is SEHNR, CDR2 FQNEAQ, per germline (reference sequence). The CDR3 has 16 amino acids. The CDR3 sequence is CASSYSLGQGSYEQYF. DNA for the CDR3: TGTGCCAGCAGCTACAGCTTGGGACAGGGTTCGTACGAGCAGTACTTC.

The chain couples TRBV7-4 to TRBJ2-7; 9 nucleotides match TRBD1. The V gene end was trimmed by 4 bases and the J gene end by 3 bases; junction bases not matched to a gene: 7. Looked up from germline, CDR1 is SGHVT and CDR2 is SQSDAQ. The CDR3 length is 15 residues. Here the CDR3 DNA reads TGTGCCAGCAGCTCGGGACAGGGAGCAATCTACGAGCAGTACTTC. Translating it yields CASSSGQGAIYEQYF.

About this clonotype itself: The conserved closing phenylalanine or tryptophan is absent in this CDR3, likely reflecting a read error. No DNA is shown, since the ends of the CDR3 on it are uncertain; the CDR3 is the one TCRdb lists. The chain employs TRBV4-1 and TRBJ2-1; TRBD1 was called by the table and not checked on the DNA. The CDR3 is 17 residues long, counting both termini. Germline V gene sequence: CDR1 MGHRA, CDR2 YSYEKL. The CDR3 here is CASSQDRDKFPTMSSSS.

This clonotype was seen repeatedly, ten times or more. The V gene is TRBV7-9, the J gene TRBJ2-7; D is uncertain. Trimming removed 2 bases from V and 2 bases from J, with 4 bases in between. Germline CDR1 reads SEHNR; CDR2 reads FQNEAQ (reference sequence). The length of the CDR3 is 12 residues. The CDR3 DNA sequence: TGTGCCAGCAGCTTAATCGCCTACGAGCAGTACTTC. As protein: CASSLIAYEQYF. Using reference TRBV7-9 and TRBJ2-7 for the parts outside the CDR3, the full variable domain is DTGVSQNPRHKITKRGQNVTFRCDPISEHNRLYWYRQTLGQGPEFLTYFQNEAQLEKSRLLSDRFSAERPKGSFSTLEIQRTEQGDSAMYLCASSLIAYEQYFGPGTRLTVT.

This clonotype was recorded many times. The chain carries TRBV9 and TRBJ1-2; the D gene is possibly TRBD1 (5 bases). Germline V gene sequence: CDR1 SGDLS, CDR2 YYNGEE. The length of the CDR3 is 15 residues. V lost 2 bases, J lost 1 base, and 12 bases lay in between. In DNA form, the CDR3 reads TGTGCCAGCAGCGTGGGGGGGACCGGTAACTATGGCTACACCTTC. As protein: CASSVGGTGNYGYTF.

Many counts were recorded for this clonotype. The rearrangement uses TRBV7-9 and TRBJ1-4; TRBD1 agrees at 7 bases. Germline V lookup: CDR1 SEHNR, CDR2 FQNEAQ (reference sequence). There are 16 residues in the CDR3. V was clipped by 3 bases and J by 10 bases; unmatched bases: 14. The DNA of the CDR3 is TGTGCCAGCAGCTTCTCCCTCGGGACAGAGGCGGCAAAACTGTTTTTT. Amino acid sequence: CASSFSLGTEAAKLFF.